These T cell receptor beta chains were read from a single sample in a study of cytomegalovirus exposure and HLA in healthy donors. Clones were sequenced by immunoSEQ multiplex PCR, and TCRdb holds only the in-frame ones, with some missing. Its table records roughly 78,000 clones. Sequenced material: PBMCs. The receptors stem from a boy between 10 and 17 years old in good health and CMV-seronegative. Each CDR3 is given with its conserved first and last residue. The D gene is left open where the match is weak.

len,d_gene,j_gene,v_gene,CDR3aa,CDR3nt
15,NA,TRBJ1-2,TRBV4-1,CASSQGEAGNYGYTF,TGCGCCAGCAGCCAAGGGGAAGCGGGAAACTATGGCTACACCTTC
15,NA,TRBJ1-2,TRBV6-5,CASSPGGGPNYGYTF,TGTGCCAGCAGCCCGGGGGGCGGCCCTAACTATGGCTACACCTTC
15,TRBD1,TRBJ1-2,TRBV5-1,CASSSGTGVNYGYTF,TGCGCCAGCAGCTCGGGGACAGGGGTGAACTATGGCTACACCTTC
14,TRBD1,TRBJ1-2,TRBV30,CAWRTPGTEVGYTF,TGTGCCTGGAGGACCCCCGGGACAGAGGTTGGCTACACCTTC
15,TRBD2,TRBJ2-2,TRBV5-4,CASSLRLSGGGELFF,TGTGCCAGCAGCTTACGGCTAAGCGGGGGCGGGGAGCTGTTTTTT
16,TRBD2,TRBJ2-1,TRBV7-2,CASSIHPGLGYNEQFF,TGTGCCAGCAGCATTCATCCGGGACTAGGTTACAATGAGCAGTTCTTC
13,NA,TRBJ1-1,TRBV4-3,CASSPTGNTEDFF,TGCGCCAGCAGTCCTACGGGGAACACTGAAGATTTCTTT
14,NA,TRBJ1-2,TRBV19,CASSPRTDYYGYTF,TGTGCCAGTAGTCCTCGGACAGATTACTATGGCTACACCTTC
16,TRBD1,TRBJ1-5,TRBV7-9,CASSPGDRVSDQPQHF,TGTGCCAGCAGCCCCGGGGACAGGGTGTCTGATCAGCCCCAGCATTTT
14,NA,TRBJ2-3,TRBV6-4,CASSDGGSTDTQYF,TGTGCCAGCAGTGACGGCGGAAGCACAGATACGCAGTATTTT
16,TRBD1,TRBJ1-1,TRBV5-1,CASRGVPGQGRLEAFF,TGCGCCAGCAGGGGAGTTCCGGGACAGGGAAGACTTGAAGCTTTCTTT
15,NA,TRBJ1-1,TRBV6-5,CASSYGSFSITEAFF,TGTGCCAGCAGTTACGGGAGCTTTTCCATCACTGAAGCTTTCTTT
15,TRBD1,TRBJ2-6,TRBV2,CASSADRAGANVLTF,TGTGCCAGCAGTGCGGACAGGGCTGGGGCCAACGTCCTGACTTTC
13,NA,TRBJ1-2,TRBV5-1,CASSLRGKDGYTF,TGCGCCAGCAGCCTCCGGGGGAAGGATGGCTACACCTTC
17,TRBD2,TRBJ2-1,TRBV7-9,CASSGTSGRNIYNEQFF,TGTGCCAGCAGTGGGACTAGCGGGAGGAACATTTACAATGAGCAGTTCTTC
16,TRBD1,TRBJ2-7,TRBV27,CASSSSGQGAAYEQYF,TGTGCCAGCAGTTCCAGTGGGCAGGGGGCAGCCTACGAGCAGTACTTC
16,TRBD1,TRBJ1-5,TRBV19,CASRDRGQASNQPQHF,TGTGCCAGTCGGGACAGGGGGCAGGCGAGCAATCAGCCCCAGCATTTT
11,NA,TRBJ1-1,TRBV7-9,CASTFIPEAFF,TGTGCCAGCACCTTCATTCCTGAAGCTTTCTTT
13,NA,TRBJ2-2,TRBV6-4,CASSDSSTGELFF,TGTGCCAGCAGTGACTCTAGCACCGGGGAGCTGTTTTTT
15,TRBD1,TRBJ2-2,TRBV2,CASSTLGTATGELFF,TGTGCCAGCAGCACACTAGGGACAGCAACCGGGGAGCTGTTTTTT
15,NA,TRBJ1-6,TRBV5-1,CASSLAGQGRSPLHF,TGCGCCAGCAGCTTGGCCGGTCAGGGTAGATCACCCCTCCACTTT
16,NA,TRBJ2-7,TRBV9,CASSPRGGLSAYEQYF,TGTGCCAGCAGCCCGAGGGGGGGTCTAAGCGCCTACGAGCAGTACTTC
15,TRBD2,TRBJ2-3,TRBV9,CASSVDLAGTDTQYF,TGTGCCAGCAGCGTAGACCTAGCGGGCACAGATACGCAGTATTTT
19,NA,TRBJ1-6,TRBV6-7,CASSYQDRSLSSYNSPLHF,TGTGCCAGCAGTTACCAAGACAGGAGTTTGAGCTCCTATAATTCACCCCTCCACTTT
17,NA,TRBJ2-7,TRBV2,CASSEGGEGGLLYEQYF,TGTGCCAGCAGTGAAGGGGGGGAAGGAGGGTTACTCTACGAGCAGTACTTC
14,NA,TRBJ1-1,TRBV7-2,CASSAYPGNTEAFF,TGTGCCAGCAGCGCCTATCCCGGGAACACTGAAGCTTTCTTT
14,TRBD2,TRBJ2-3,TRBV30,CAWSASGAPDTQYF,TGTGCCTGGAGTGCTAGCGGGGCCCCAGATACGCAGTATTTT
14,NA,TRBJ1-3,TRBV6-1,CASSPLPAGNTIYF,TGTGCCAGCAGTCCCCTGCCGGCTGGAAACACCATATATTTT
14,NA,TRBJ1-6,TRBV30,CAWSASSVGSPLHF,TGTGCCTGGAGTGCTTCATCGGTCGGTTCACCCCTCCACTTT
15,TRBD2,TRBJ2-3,TRBV11-3,CASSISGRASDTQYF,TGTGCCAGCAGCATTAGCGGGAGGGCCTCGGATACGCAGTATTTT
14,NA,TRBJ2-7,TRBV18,CASSPGRGSYEQYF,TGTGCCAGCTCACCGGGGAGGGGGTCTTACGAGCAGTACTTC
14,TRBD1,TRBJ1-2,TRBV18,CASSPQTGSDGYTF,TGTGCCAGCTCACCGCAGACAGGGTCGGATGGCTACACCTTC
13,NA,TRBJ2-3,TRBV19,CASSENPADTQYF,TGTGCCAGTAGTGAGAACCCCGCGGATACGCAGTATTTT
12,NA,TRBJ1-3,TRBV18,CASSTTTDTIYF,TGTGCCAGCTCTACCACCACGGACACCATATATTTT
14,TRBD2,TRBJ2-7,TRBV7-2,CASSLEREPYEQYF,TGTGCCAGCAGCTTAGAGCGGGAACCCTACGAGCAGTACTTC
15,TRBD1,TRBJ2-7,TRBV9,CASSVDTGGSYEQYF,TGTGCCAGCAGCGTAGATACAGGGGGTAGCTACGAGCAGTACTTC
17,NA,TRBJ1-1,TRBV5-1,CASTKWGQAQKGTEAFF,TGCGCCAGCACAAAATGGGGCCAGGCCCAAAAAGGGACTGAAGCTTTCTTT
14,TRBD1,TRBJ1-5,TRBV6-6,CASSTGGKGQPQHF,TGTGCCAGCAGCACAGGGGGCAAGGGTCAGCCCCAGCATTTT
14,NA,TRBJ1-1,TRBV25-1,CASSEYGPNTEAFF,TGTGCCAGCAGTGAATATGGCCCGAACACTGAAGCTTTCTTT